The clone carrying this T cell receptor (beta chain) was detected a few times. Its antigen is still unknown. The V end lost 3 bases, the J end lost 1 base, and 4 bases lay between the germline ends. Germline V gene lookup returns CDR1 DFQATT and CDR2 SNEGSKA (reference sequence). The CDR3 length is 11 residues. Investigators isolated RNA and reverse transcribed it into cDNA to act as the sequencing template. Profiling relied on immunoSEQ multiplex PCR, and the TCRdb table lists in-frame clones only, not all of them. The table lists about 130,000 clones, roughly three fifths of them singletons. Collection of lesional scalp punch biopsies and peripheral blood was performed in alopecia areata patients. This sample stems from a study of CD8+ T cells in alopecia areata. Study-wide context: Tofacitinib therapy lasting 6 to 18 months was followed by 6 months off drug.

Regarding the study as a whole: Scalp sequencing captures resident alphabeta T cells of normal skin too. Patients showed less clear TCR sequence sharing than mice, possibly partly because of HLA diversity.

The sequence derives from a human donor with alopecia areata. The sample here was CD4+ T cells sorted from blood, taken at week 0. This chain joins TRBV20-1 and TRBJ2-7, with unresolved D. CDR3 DNA sequence: TGCAGTGCTAGCCCATCCTACGAGCAGTACTTC. As protein: CSASPSYEQYF.